The 18 T cell receptor beta chains in this list originate from one sample, sequenced in a study of blood T cell repertoires in COVID-19. The method was immunoSEQ multiplex PCR; TCRdb's version includes in-frame clones alone and lacks a portion of them. The sample has 87,000 or so clones, 75% to 90% seen once. The sample was peripheral blood. These receptors were obtained from a woman older than 75 with active or convalescent COVID-19.

CDR3: CASSYSGGGAPYEQYF. Here the CDR3 DNA reads TGTGCCAGCAGTTACTCGGGCGGGGGGGCCCCCTACGAGCAGTACTTC. This chain uses TRBV6-6 with TRBJ2-7, with TRBD2 identical over 9 bases. Germline CDR1 MNHNY, CDR2 SVGAGI (reference sequence). This CDR3 has 16 amino acids. The J segment lost 2 bases and the V segment lost 0 bases, leaving 5 bases of the junction unmatched.

V is TRBV5-6 and J is TRBJ2-3; D is uncertain. V was pared by 0 bases and J by 0 bases, with 5 bases between. Germline CDR1 reads SGHDT; CDR2 reads YYEEEE. There are 14 residues in the CDR3. Here the CDR3 reads CASSLGSSTDTQYF. The CDR3 DNA reads TGTGCCAGCAGCTTGGGTAGTAGCACAGATACGCAGTATTTT.

This chain links TRBV11-3 with TRBJ1-4, with a possible D match to TRBD1 (5 bases). Trimming took off 9 bases at V and 4 bases at J, with 15 bases between the two ends. Germline V CDR1 and CDR2: SGHNT, YENEEA. CDR3 size: 14 residues. Here the CDR3 DNA reads TGTGCCAGAGATAGACAGTATCTTAATGAAAAACTGTTTTTT. Its translation: CARDRQYLNEKLFF.

The rearrangement uses TRBV3-1 (or the pseudogene TRBV3-2) and TRBJ2-5, with D perhaps TRBD2 (6 bases). CDR1 and CDR2 from the germline V gene are LGHDT and YNNKEL (reference sequence). The CDR3 contains 14 residues. Trimming pared 5 bases from V and 4 bases from J, leaving 14 bases between. CDR3 in DNA: TGTGCCAGCAGCTCTGGGCAGGGAGGAGAGACCCAGTACTTC. Protein product: CASSSGQGGETQYF.

This clone was detected only once. This chain joins TRBV6-2 or TRBV6-3 and TRBJ1-2; D is perhaps TRBD1 (5 bases). Germline CDR1 MNHEY, CDR2 SVGEGT. With 2 bases removed from V and 0 bases from J, the gap between germline ends came to 10 bases. The CDR3 is 15 residues long. This chain's CDR3 is CASSYGGTSNYGYTF. DNA of the CDR3: TGTGCCAGCAGTTACGGAGGGACGTCTAACTATGGCTACACCTTC.

This chain joins TRBV10-1 and TRBJ2-7; D is unresolved. The CDR3 loop spans 10 amino acids. Trimming removed 10 bases at V and 3 bases at J, with 7 bases between. CDR1 and CDR2 (germline): WNHNN, SYGVQD (reference sequence). CDR3 DNA: TGCGCCACCCCTGTCTACGAGCAGTACTTC. This translates into CATPVYEQYF.

J is TRBJ2-2 and V is TRBV11-3; D not certain. Germline V lookup: CDR1 SGHNT, CDR2 YENEEA. The V end was cut by 4 bases, the J end by 3 bases, with 6 bases between. The CDR3 extends over 13 amino acids. CDR3 in amino acids: CASSSLDTGELFF. DNA for the CDR3: TGTGCCAGCAGCTCACTGGACACCGGGGAGCTGTTTTTT.

The V gene is TRBV5-6, the J gene TRBJ2-2; D unclear. Trimming left V 3 bases short and J 7 bases short, with 7 bases between. Germline V CDR1 and CDR2: SGHDT, YYEEEE. This CDR3 contains 12 residues. The CDR3, as DNA: TGTGCCAGCAGCTCCTCCAGCGGGGAGCTGTTTTTT. This gives the protein CASSSSSGELFF.

This chain connects TRBV6-2 or TRBV6-3 to TRBJ2-1, with TRBD2 as a possible D gene (7 bases). CDR1 and CDR2 from the germline V gene are MNHEY and SVGEGT. CDR3 length: 15 amino acids. Trimming cost V 0 bases and J 6 bases, with 12 bases left between them. CDR3 coding DNA: TGTGCCAGCAGTTACTCGCAGGCGGGGGCCAATGAGCAGTTCTTC. It is translated as CASSYSQAGANEQFF.

The chain joins TRBV5-4 to TRBJ2-7, with 7 bases that match TRBD2. This CDR3 comprises 15 residues. The V and J ends lost 1 base and 0 bases, in that order; junction bases with no gene match: 4. CDR1 is SGHNT, CDR2 YYREEE, per germline (reference sequence). The CDR3 sequence: CASSLSVAGSYEQYF. CDR3 sequence (DNA): TGTGCCAGCAGCTTGTCGGTAGCGGGCTCCTACGAGCAGTACTTC.

This chain joins TRBV2 and TRBJ2-3, with 12 bases lining up with TRBD2. Germline V CDR1 and CDR2: SNHLY, FYNNEI. V lost 6 bases, J lost 5 bases, and 3 bases stayed unmatched. The CDR3 sequence is 14 residues long. The CDR3 region is CASRLAGGLDTQYF. The CDR3 nucleotides read TGTGCCAGCAGGCTAGCGGGGGGGCTAGATACGCAGTATTTT.

V usage is TRBV15 and J usage is TRBJ2-7; 10 positions match TRBD2. J lost 5 bases, V lost 1 base, and 8 bases had no gene match. Per germline, CDR1 LNHNV and CDR2 YYDKDF (reference sequence). The CDR3 totals 16 residues. CDR3 loop: CATSRVGAGGPHEQYF. The CDR3 DNA follows: TGTGCCACCAGCAGAGTCGGAGCGGGAGGGCCCCACGAGCAGTACTTC.

The CDR3 is CAWGGGGGSPLHF. CDR3 nucleotides: TGTGCCTGGGGGGGCGGGGGCGGTTCACCCCTCCACTTT. The chain links TRBV30 to TRBJ1-6; a weak D match, TRBD1 (6 bases). V was trimmed by 5 bases and J by 9 bases, leaving 14 bases between them. The CDR3 spans 13 residues. Germline V gene sequence: CDR1 GTSNPN, CDR2 SVGIG (reference sequence). The full variable domain, completed using reference TRBV30 and TRBJ1-6, is SQTIHQWPATLVQPVGSPLSLECTVEGTSNPNLYWYRQAAGRGLQLLFYSVGIGQISSEVPQNLSASRPQDRQFILSSKKLLLSDSGFYLCAWGGGGGSPLHFGNGTRLTVT.

This chain connects TRBV7-3 to TRBJ1-1, with 7 bases fitting TRBD1. Trimming at V came to 5 bases and at J to 1 base, leaving 1 base not matched to a gene. CDR1 is SGHTA, CDR2 FQGTGA, per germline. This CDR3 spans 13 amino acids. Here the CDR3 reads CASSRDRNTEAFF. The CDR3 nucleotides read TGTGCCAGCAGCCGGGACAGGAACACTGAAGCTTTCTTT.

This clone was counted only a few times. The rearrangement links TRBV19 to TRBJ1-4; D might be TRBD1 (5 bases). Trimming took off 3 bases at V and 5 bases at J, with 16 bases between the two ends. CDR3 length: 16 residues. The germline V gene has CDR1 LNHDA and CDR2 SQIVND (reference sequence). The CDR3 DNA sequence: TGTGCCAGTAGTATCGAAGGGGCTACCAACAATGAAAAACTGTTTTTT. This codes for CASSIEGATNNEKLFF.

The chain is built from TRBV2 and TRBJ1-4; D gene unclear. The germline gives CDR1 SNHLY, CDR2 FYNNEI. V lost 6 bases and J 3 bases, leaving 11 bases between the germline ends. The CDR3 is 14 residues long. Written as DNA, the CDR3 is TGTGCCAGCAGGGAGGTCTCCTCTAATGAAAAACTGTTTTTT. This encodes CASREVSSNEKLFF.

This rearrangement joins TRBV20-1 to TRBJ2-5; 11 bases match TRBD2. J lost 1 base, V lost 3 bases, and 13 bases had no gene match. CDR1 DFQATT and CDR2 SNEGSKA come from the germline V gene (reference sequence). The CDR3 sequence is 18 residues long. In nucleotides, the CDR3 is TGCAGTGCTAGTCAAATAGGGGGGACTAGCGGCCCCCAAGAGACCCAGTACTTC. It specifies CSASQIGGTSGPQETQYF.

The chain links TRBV5-1 to TRBJ2-3; 10 bases map to TRBD2. Germline CDR1 and CDR2: SGHRS and YFSETQ. The CDR3 contains 17 residues. V lost 3 bases and J lost 4; bases outside the gene matches: 11. CDR3 protein: CASSWTLLAGESDTQYF. The CDR3 DNA sequence: TGCGCCAGCAGCTGGACCCTCCTAGCGGGAGAATCAGATACGCAGTATTTT. The full variable domain, completed using reference TRBV5-1 and TRBJ2-3, is KAGVTQTPRYLIKTRGQQVTLSCSPISGHRSVSWYQQTPGQGLQFLFEYFSETQRNKGNFPGRFSGRQFSNSRSEMNVSTLELGDSALYLCASSWTLLAGESDTQYFGPGTRLTVL.